Each of the 13 T cell receptor beta chains below was sequenced from the same sample in a study of blood T cell repertoires in COVID-19. Clones were read by immunoSEQ multiplex PCR, and TCRdb kept only the in-frame ones, dropping some. The data show 250,000 to 350,000 clones, with around 90% seen just once and approximately 2.2% held by the top ten. Input material: peripheral blood. These TCRs come from a man between 18 and 35 years old with active or convalescent COVID-19.

This chain links TRBV5-6 with TRBJ1-1; no clear D gene. There are 12 residues in the CDR3. CDR1 SGHDT and CDR2 YYEEEE come from the germline V gene. The germline V and J ends were trimmed by 2 bases and 8 bases, with 10 bases remaining between them. Here the CDR3 reads CASSFGRAEAFF. The CDR3 nucleotides are TGTGCCAGCAGCTTCGGGAGGGCCGAAGCTTTCTTT.

The chain combines TRBV5-4 with TRBJ2-3; a possible D gene is TRBD2 (7 bases). The length of the CDR3 is 16 residues. Per germline, CDR1 SGHNT and CDR2 YYREEE (reference sequence). V lost 4 bases, J lost 0 bases, and 15 bases lay in between. For the CDR3, the DNA is TGTGCCAGCAGCGGGGGGGCGGAAACTAGCACAGATACGCAGTATTTT. Residues: CASSGGAETSTDTQYF.

J is TRBJ1-5 and V is TRBV5-1; D uncertain. CDR3 length: 13 residues. Germline CDR1 SGHRS, CDR2 YFSETQ. V was trimmed by 0 bases and J by 7 bases, leaving 8 bases between them. The CDR3 DNA sequence: TGCGCCAGCAGCTTGGGGGCTGGGCAGCCCCAGCATTTT. Its protein product is CASSLGAGQPQHF.

V gene TRBV6-5 combines with J gene TRBJ2-5; weak D call: TRBD2 (5 bases). CDR3 length: 14 amino acids. V lost 2 bases, J lost 4 bases, and 11 bases lay in between. Germline-derived CDR1 and CDR2 are MNHEY and SVGAGI. The chain's CDR3 is CASSYTDYRETQYF. CDR3 coding DNA: TGTGCCAGCAGTTACACAGACTACAGAGAGACCCAGTACTTC.

The CDR3 nucleotides are TGTGCCAGCAGCTTGTCGCAGGGGCGGTTTCGTTCCAACTACGAGCAGTACTTC. Its protein is CASSLSQGRFRSNYEQYF. This chain joins TRBV11-2 and TRBJ2-7; TRBD1 might be the D (6 bases). This CDR3 spans 18 amino acids. Germline V CDR1 and CDR2: SGHAT, FQNNGV. The V end was cut by 3 bases, the J end by 3 bases, with 24 bases between.

The V and J genes are TRBV4-3 and TRBJ2-1; 8 bases line up with TRBD1. The V gene end was trimmed by 1 base and the J gene end by 8 bases; junction bases not matched to a gene: 7. Germline V CDR1 and CDR2: LGHNA, YSLEER. This CDR3 is 15 amino acids long. CDR3 coding DNA: TGCGCCAGCAGCCAAGCCACAGGGGGTATAGATGAGCAGTTCTTC. Translation: CASSQATGGIDEQFF.

The chain uses TRBV5-8 and TRBJ1-2; no reliable D call. The length of the CDR3 is 11 residues. Trimming shortened V by 2 bases and J by 11 bases, and 10 bases separated the two germline ends. Germline assignment: CDR1 SGHTS and CDR2 YDEGEE. CDR3 region: CASSLVRDYTF. The CDR3, as DNA: TGTGCCAGCAGCTTAGTACGGGATTACACCTTC.

This chain joins TRBV13 and TRBJ2-7; D remains unclear. The CDR3 consists of 14 residues. CDR1 is PRHDT, CDR2 FYEKMQ, per germline (reference sequence). V lost 8 bases, J lost 2 bases, and 16 bases lay in between. CDR3 nucleotides: TGTGCCAGCGCCTCCTTGCGACAAACCTACGAGCAGTACTTC. Amino acid sequence: CASASLRQTYEQYF.

The rearrangement links TRBV7-2 to TRBJ1-1; D is ambiguous. Germline loops: CDR1 SGHTA, CDR2 FQGNSA. Trimming shortened V by 5 bases and J by 1 base, and 11 bases separated the two germline ends. This CDR3 is 14 amino acids long. CDR3 sequence (DNA): TGTGCCAGCAGCCGCCCAGTCAGGAACACTGAAGCTTTCTTT. It translates to CASSRPVRNTEAFF.

V gene TRBV28 combines with J gene TRBJ2-3; 8 bases fit TRBD2. Germline V gene lookup returns CDR1 MDHEN and CDR2 SYDVKM. J lost 8 bases, V lost 2 bases, and 6 bases had no gene match. The CDR3 runs 14 residues. The CDR3 DNA follows: TGTGCCAGCAGTTTAACAGCGGGAGCCTTTACGCAGTATTTT. As protein: CASSLTAGAFTQYF.

This clone was seen a single time. The CDR3 DNA sequence: TGTGCCAGCAGGCAAGGGACAGCTTATAATTCACCCCTCCACTTT. This codes for CASRQGTAYNSPLHF. The chain uses TRBV27 and TRBJ1-6, with 7 bases identical to TRBD1. CDR3 length: 15 residues. Germline lookup yields CDR1 MNHEY and CDR2 SMNVEV (reference sequence). V was pared by 6 bases and J by 4 bases, with 6 bases of the junction left unmatched.

J is TRBJ1-1 and V is TRBV29-1; no clear D gene. V lost 6 bases and J lost 0, with 14 bases in between. The CDR3 runs to 14 residues. Per the germline V gene, CDR1 is SQVTM and CDR2 is ANQGSEA. The CDR3 region has the DNA TGCAGCGTCACATGGGGAGGGATGAACACTGAAGCTTTCTTT. Translating it yields CSVTWGGMNTEAFF.

The chain recombines TRBV28 with TRBJ1-3; 10 bases are shared with TRBD1. Germline assignment: CDR1 MDHEN and CDR2 SYDVKM. V shed 7 bases, J shed 2 bases, and the junction held 14 bases outside the gene matches. This CDR3 has 18 residues. The CDR3 sequence is CASNPGQGPSWAGNTIYF. The DNA of the CDR3 is TGTGCCAGCAACCCGGGACAGGGGCCCTCCTGGGCTGGAAACACCATATATTTT.